This TCR beta chain was sequenced in a study of blood T cells in healthy people across ages. Study-wide results and caveats: Roughly linear age-related decline in beta diversity appeared, significant by age about 40. CMV infection status of these donors was not known.

In regard to this clonotype: The antigen is unknown.

The authors ran a second PCR of roughly 6 to 12 cycles using a sample-barcoded 5' primer and a J-beta primer mix. Using its own MiXCR run on the 5' RACE reads, TCRdb lists one record per CDR3 protein. The sample consists of approximately 820,000 distinct CDR3 sequences, approximately 44% of them appearing once. Input material: blood. This receptor was obtained from a man in his fifties or sixties in good health.

CDR3: CASSPRLPGTDTQYF. The CDR3 region has the DNA TGTGCCAGCAGCCCCAGGCTTCCGGGGACAGATACGCAGTATTTT. The V gene is TRBV7-9, the J gene TRBJ2-3; a possible D gene is TRBD2 (5 bases). Germline loops: CDR1 SEHNR, CDR2 FQNEAQ (reference sequence). CDR3 length equals 15 residues. V shed 5 bases and J shed 3 bases, with 15 bases lying between them.